Listed below are T cell receptor beta chains from one sample, sequenced in a study of T-cell memory formation after mild COVID-19. Using its own MiXCR run on the 5' RACE reads, TCRdb lists one record per CDR3 protein. The profile covers about 430,000 distinct CDR3 sequences, with about a sixth appearing a single time and roughly a fifth taken by the ten largest. Sequencing was carried out using PBMCs or a T cell subset sorted from them (not recorded which). The receptors shown here come from a man between 18 and 35 years old who had mild COVID-19 (a few samples of this study predate the infection). Cell type and time point are not known. Each CDR3 is given with its conserved first and last residue. The size of a clone is reported for some rows only, either as once, few or many, or as a class for expanded clones.

clone size: .; V gene: TRBV29-1; CDR3 protein: CSSRDSSYEQYF
clone size: .; V gene: TRBV27; CDR3 protein: CASNLQGNIQYF
clone size: .; V gene: TRBV7-2; CDR3 protein: CASSPPRGRPPGNEQFF
clone size: .; V gene: TRBV4-1; CDR3 protein: CASSQEDRPRTDTQYF
clone size: .; V gene: TRBV2; CDR3 protein: CATGTGPGELFF
clone size: many; V gene: TRBV7-6; CDR3 protein: CASSAIRDRGTEAFF
clone size: few; V gene: TRBV4-3; CDR3 protein: CASSPGERNTEAFF
clone size: few; V gene: TRBV7-6; CDR3 protein: CASSLEPSGGKETQYF
clone size: many; V gene: TRBV6-1; CDR3 protein: CASSEVPGSYNEQFF
clone size: few; V gene: TRBV10-3; CDR3 protein: CAVAGRRSNQPQHF
clone size: many; V gene: TRBV20-1; CDR3 protein: CSARGQMDGGTEAFF
clone size: few; V gene: TRBV12-3/TRBV12-4; CDR3 protein: CASTPGTENTEAFF
clone size: few; V gene: TRBV4-3; CDR3 protein: CASSRSDRSLVYGYTF
clone size: many; V gene: TRBV7-2; CDR3 protein: CASSSRAYEQYF
clone size: few; V gene: TRBV11-1; CDR3 protein: CASSSGTSGHIETQYF